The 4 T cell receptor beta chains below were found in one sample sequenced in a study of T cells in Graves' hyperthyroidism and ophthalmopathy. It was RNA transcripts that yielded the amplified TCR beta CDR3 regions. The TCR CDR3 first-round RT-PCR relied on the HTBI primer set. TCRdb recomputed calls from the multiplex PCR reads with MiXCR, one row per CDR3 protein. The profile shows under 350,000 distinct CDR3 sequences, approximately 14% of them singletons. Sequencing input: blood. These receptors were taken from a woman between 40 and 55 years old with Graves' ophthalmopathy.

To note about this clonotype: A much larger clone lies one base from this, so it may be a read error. This CDR3 is CASSDGTSQTQYF. The DNA for the CDR3 is TGTGCCAGCAGCGATGGGACTAGTCAAACGCAGTATTTT. The chain joins TRBV3-1 to TRBJ2-3, with 8 bases lining up with TRBD2. The CDR3 is 13 amino acids. Germline V gene sequence: CDR1 LGHDT, CDR2 YNNKEL (reference sequence). Germline trimming cut 5 bases from V and 9 bases from J; bases unmatched to any gene: 7.

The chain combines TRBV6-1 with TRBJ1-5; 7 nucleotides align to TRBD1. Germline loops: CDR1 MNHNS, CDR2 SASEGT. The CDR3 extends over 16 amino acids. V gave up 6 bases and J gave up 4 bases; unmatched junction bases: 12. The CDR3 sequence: CASSLQGIGPNQPQHF. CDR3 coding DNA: TGTGCCAGCAGCCTACAGGGGATAGGTCCGAATCAGCCCCAGCATTTT.

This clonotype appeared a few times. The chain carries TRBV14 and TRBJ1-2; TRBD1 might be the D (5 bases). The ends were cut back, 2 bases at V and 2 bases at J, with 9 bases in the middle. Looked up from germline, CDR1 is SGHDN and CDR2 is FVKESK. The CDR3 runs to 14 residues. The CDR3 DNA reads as TGTGCCAGCAGCCAATCGGCAGGGAACTATGGCTACACCTTC. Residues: CASSQSAGNYGYTF.

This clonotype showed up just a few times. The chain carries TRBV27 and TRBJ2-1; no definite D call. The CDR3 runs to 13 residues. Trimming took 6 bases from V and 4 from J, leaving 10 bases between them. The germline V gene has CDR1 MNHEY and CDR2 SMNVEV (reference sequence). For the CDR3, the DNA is TGTGCCAGCAGCCTAACCTATTACAATGAGCAGTTCTTC. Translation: CASSLTYYNEQFF.